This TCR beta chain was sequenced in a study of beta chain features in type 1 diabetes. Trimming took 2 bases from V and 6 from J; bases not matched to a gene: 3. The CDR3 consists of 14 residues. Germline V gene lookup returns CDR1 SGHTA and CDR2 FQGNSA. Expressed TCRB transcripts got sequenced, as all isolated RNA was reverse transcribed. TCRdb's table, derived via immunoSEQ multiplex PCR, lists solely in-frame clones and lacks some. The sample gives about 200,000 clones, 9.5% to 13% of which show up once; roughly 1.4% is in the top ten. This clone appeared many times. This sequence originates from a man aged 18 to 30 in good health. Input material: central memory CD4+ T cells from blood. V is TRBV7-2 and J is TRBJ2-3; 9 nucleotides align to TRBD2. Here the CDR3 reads CASSLLAGYDTQYF. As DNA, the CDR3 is TGTGCCAGCAGCTTACTAGCGGGATACGATACGCAGTATTTT.